A selection of T cell receptor beta chains follows, all from one sample in a study of shared clonotypes between healthy human individuals. Assay: immunoSEQ multiplex PCR; the TCRdb copy retains only in-frame clones and omits some. The repertoire consists of about 110,000 clones, with about 72% occurring once and the leading ten covering approximately 23%. Source material: memory CD8+ T cells sorted from blood. These receptors were obtained from a woman in her 30s in good health. Both conserved end residues are part of each CDR3. Each record gives: V gene, J gene, D gene, clone size, CDR3 DNA, CDR3 protein. The D gene is left open where the match is weak. The size of a clone is reported for some rows only, either as once, few or many, or as a class for expanded clones.

TRBV4-1	TRBJ2-5	TRBD2	.	TGCGCCAGCAGCCAAGGGGGACTAGCGGGAGGGACCCTAGAGACCCAGTACTTC	CASSQGGLAGGTLETQYF
TRBV10-3	TRBJ2-1	TRBD2	.	TGTGCCATCAGTGAGGGTGGTAGCGGACGGGGGGGCTACAATGAGCAGTTCTTC	CAISEGGSGRGGYNEQFF
TRBV2	TRBJ2-7	TRBD2	.	TGTGCCAGCAGTCGAACCCCACTAGCGGGATCAACATACTACGAGCAGTACTTC	CASSRTPLAGSTYYEQYF
TRBV7-9	TRBJ2-7	TRBD2	.	TGTGCCAGCAGCATAGGACTAGCGGAAACCTACGAGCAGTACTTC	CASSIGLAETYEQYF
TRBV15	TRBJ2-1	.	.	TGTGCCACCATTCCGACGGGGGTCGCCGATGAGCAGTTCTTC	CATIPTGVADEQFF
TRBV6-1	TRBJ1-2	.	many	TGTGCCAGCAGTGAAGGTGCGGGGGAAGGGGGTGGCTACACCTTC	CASSEGAGEGGGYTF
TRBV9	TRBJ2-7	TRBD2	many	TGTGCCAGCAGCGCCGCGGGAGACTCCTACGAGCAGTACTTC	CASSAAGDSYEQYF
TRBV5-5	TRBJ2-7	TRBD1	.	TGTGCCAGCAGCATAGGGGACAGGGAGTACGAGCAGTACTTC	CASSIGDREYEQYF
TRBV6-1	TRBJ2-2	TRBD2	.	TGTGCCAGCAACGGACTAGCGGGGAACACCGGGGAGCTGTTTTTT	CASNGLAGNTGELFF
TRBV7-9	TRBJ1-5	.	.	TGTGCCAGCAGCTTAGGAAAGAAGGATCAGCCCCAGCATTTT	CASSLGKKDQPQHF
TRBV7-8	TRBJ2-7	.	.	TGTGCCAGCAGCTTAGGGGATCCGAGACTAGTCCACTCGGAGCAGTACTTC	CASSLGDPRLVHSEQYF
TRBV7-9	TRBJ1-5	.	many	TGTGCCAGCAGCTTAGACGGGTACAATCAGCCCCAGCATTTT	CASSLDGYNQPQHF
TRBV25-1	TRBJ1-2	.	.	TGTGCCAGCAGTCCGAACAGGGTGGATGGCTACACCTTC	CASSPNRVDGYTF
TRBV14	TRBJ2-5	TRBD1	.	TGTGCCAGCAGCCAAGTACAGGGGGAAGAGACCCAGTACTTC	CASSQVQGEETQYF
TRBV12-5	TRBJ2-1	.	few	TGTGCTAGTGGACAAGCAGGGAGCTCCTACAATGAGCAGTTCTTC	CASGQAGSSYNEQFF
TRBV28	TRBJ1-2	.	.	TGTGCCAGCAGTTTATGGCCGGAGGACTATGGCTACACCTTC	CASSLWPEDYGYTF
TRBV7-2	TRBJ2-7	TRBD2	.	TGTGCCAGCAGCTTATCTAGCGGCCCTCTCTACGAGCAGTACTTC	CASSLSSGPLYEQYF
TRBV4-1	TRBJ2-7	.	.	TGCGCCAGCAGCCGATATTCCGGGGCCAACTACGAGCAGTACTTC	CASSRYSGANYEQYF
TRBV4-1	TRBJ1-1	TRBD1	once	TGCGCCAGCAGGCAAGACCCCAGGGGGATCACTGAAGCTTTCTTT	CASRQDPRGITEAFF
TRBV29-1	TRBJ2-1	.	.	TGCACCTCCTCCGACAAGGACTACAATGAGCAGTTCTTC	CTSSDKDYNEQFF
TRBV5-6	TRBJ1-4	.	.	TGTGCCAGCAGCTTGACGGGAGAAAAGGAAAAACTGTTTTTT	CASSLTGEKEKLFF
TRBV5-1	TRBJ1-2	.	.	TGCGCCAGCAGCTTCGACCCGCTAGGCAATGGCTACACCTTC	CASSFDPLGNGYTF
TRBV27	TRBJ2-1	.	.	TGTGCCAGCAGACTATCCCAGGGGAGCTCCTACAATGAGCAGTTCTTC	CASRLSQGSSYNEQFF
TRBV7-8	TRBJ2-1	TRBD2	.	TGTGCCAGCAGCAAACTAGCGGGAGTCCCCTACAATGAGCAGTTCTTC	CASSKLAGVPYNEQFF
TRBV19	TRBJ2-7	TRBD1	.	TGTGCCAGTACCCCGGACAGGGGAAACGAGCAGTACTTC	CASTPDRGNEQYF
TRBV2	TRBJ1-5	.	few	TGTGCCAGCAGTGAGAGGGACCCCCTCGTCAATCAGCCCCAGCATTTT	CASSERDPLVNQPQHF
TRBV5-4	TRBJ2-1	.	few	TGTGCCAGCAGAAACGCGAATGAGCAGTTCTTC	CASRNANEQFF
TRBV7-6	TRBJ1-1	.	.	TGTGCCAGCAGCTTAAACGGTCTTGGGGACGCTGAAGCTTTCTTT	CASSLNGLGDAEAFF
TRBV27	TRBJ2-7	.	.	TGTGCCAGCAGTCTCATATCAGGACAGAAGAGCGAGCAGTACTTC	CASSLISGQKSEQYF
TRBV28	TRBJ1-1	TRBD1	.	TGTGCCAGCACATCCCGGGACAGGGGGCGGGTGAACACTGAAGCTTTCTTT	CASTSRDRGRVNTEAFF
TRBV25-1	TRBJ2-5	.	.	TGTGCCAGCAGTGAATCCGACGAGACCCAGTACTTC	CASSESDETQYF
TRBV6-1	TRBJ1-4	.	.	TGTGCCAGCAGTGGGCTATTAGCCCGCCTTAATGAAAAACTGTTTTTT	CASSGLLARLNEKLFF
TRBV14	TRBJ1-2	TRBD1	.	TGTGCCAGCAGCCAAGGGGGACAGAACTATGGCTACACCTTC	CASSQGGQNYGYTF
TRBV14	TRBJ2-7	TRBD2	.	TGTGCCAGCAGCCCTCTAGCGGACTACGAGCAGTACTTC	CASSPLADYEQYF
TRBV25-1	TRBJ2-1	.	once	TGTGCCAGCAGTGGGAATCTACCTAGCTCCTACAATGAGCAGTTCTTC	CASSGNLPSSYNEQFF
TRBV2	TRBJ2-7	.	.	TGTGCCAGCAGTAAAATCTACGAGCAGTACTTC	CASSKIYEQYF
TRBV2	TRBJ2-1	TRBD2	.	TGTGCCAGCAGTGACCAACTAGCGGGAGTTAATGAGCAGTTCTTC	CASSDQLAGVNEQFF
TRBV27	TRBJ2-5	.	.	TGTGCCAGCAGTTCTTGGGGTACACAAGAGACCCAGTACTTC	CASSSWGTQETQYF
TRBV7-9	TRBJ2-7	.	.	TGTGCCAGCAGCTTAGGTGGGCGAAGCGAGCAGTACTTC	CASSLGGRSEQYF
TRBV11-2	TRBJ1-1	.	.	TGTGCCAGCAGCTCATGGGGTACTGAAGCTTTCTTT	CASSSWGTEAFF
TRBV11-2	TRBJ2-7	TRBD2	.	TGTGCCAGCAGCTTAGATCTTGGACTAGCGGGAGGGCCGGGCGTGCAGTACTTC	CASSLDLGLAGGPGVQYF
TRBV6-6	TRBJ2-7	.	.	TGTGCCAGCAGTGCGCGACAGCCTCGGGAGCAGTACTTC	CASSARQPREQYF
TRBV6-5	TRBJ2-5	.	.	TGTGCCAGCAGTTACTTAGGGGAAGAGACCCAGTACTTC	CASSYLGEETQYF
TRBV7-9	TRBJ1-2	.	.	TGTGCCAGCAGCTTAGCCCGCGACAGTTACTATGGCTACACCTTC	CASSLARDSYYGYTF
TRBV2	TRBJ2-1	TRBD2	.	TGTGCCAGCACAGATACTAGCGTGAGGGGTTACAATGAGCAGTTCTTC	CASTDTSVRGYNEQFF
TRBV29-1	TRBJ2-6	.	.	TGCAGCGTTGAAGGTACAGGGTCTGGGGCCAACGTCCTGACTTTC	CSVEGTGSGANVLTF
TRBV6-1	TRBJ2-2	.	.	TGTGCCAGCAGCCCCTTACGGGGGAACACCGGGGAGCTGTTTTTT	CASSPLRGNTGELFF
TRBV6-6	TRBJ2-3	.	.	TGTGCCAGCAGCGACAATGTAGCCCAGGGAGCAGATACGCAGTATTTT	CASSDNVAQGADTQYF
TRBV7-6	TRBJ2-2	.	few	TGTGCCAGCAGCTTAGTCGCTCGAGGAGGGGTCGGGGAGCTGTTTTTT	CASSLVARGGVGELFF
TRBV7-8	TRBJ2-7	.	.	TGTGCCAGCAGCTTAGTAGCGAGCTCCTACGAGCAGTACTTC	CASSLVASSYEQYF
TRBV5-3	TRBJ1-1	.	many	TGTGCCAGAAGCTTGACAGGGTTGAACACTGAAGCTTTCTTT	CARSLTGLNTEAFF
TRBV2	TRBJ1-4	TRBD1	.	TGTGCCAGCAGATGGACAGGGGGTAGTGAAAAACTGTTTTTT	CASRWTGGSEKLFF
TRBV7-6	TRBJ2-7	.	.	TGTGCCAGCAGCTTATACCACGAGCAGTACTTC	CASSLYHEQYF
TRBV5-1	TRBJ2-7	TRBD2	.	TGCGCCAGCAGCTGGGGACTAGCGGGAGGGTATTACGAGCAGTACTTC	CASSWGLAGGYYEQYF
TRBV27	TRBJ2-1	TRBD1	.	TGTGCCAGCAGTCCATGCACGGGACAGTGCTCCTACAATGAGCAGTTCTTC	CASSPCTGQCSYNEQFF